This TCR beta chain was sequenced during a study of shared clonotypes between healthy human individuals (TCRdb year 2020). With respect to the entire study: The cohort included three men and a couple of women between 18 and 49 years of age. Per donor, three plates each were used for CD4 naive and CD4 memory, two for CD8 naive, and one for CD8 memory. Blood TCR repertoires of 5 or 6 healthy adults were deeply sequenced to estimate repertoire size and the extent of clonotype sharing between individuals. To increase sequencing depth and limit assay-specific biases, TCR repertoire library preparation and sequencing were carried out by different laboratories using diverse techniques. Each donor's leukapheresis produced roughly between about 0.9 and 9.5 billion PBMCs.

As concerns this clone: Its antigen remains undetermined. A much larger clone differs by one base, so this may be a read error. The same CDR3 arises from other DNA sequences in this sample as well.

From a lookup of the germline V gene, CDR1 and CDR2 are SGHVS and FQNEAQ. From the cysteine up to the phenylalanine, the CDR3 has a length of 15 residues. Here the CDR3 DNA is all that survives: 45 bases in frame from base 1. V has 1 base trimmed and J has 4 bases trimmed; junction bases matching no gene number 3. The donors were healthy, HIV-negative adults with no recently reported acute infections or vaccinations. Every donor was a Caucasian adult living in Nashville, Tennessee, USA. CD8 memory samples were composed of magnetically selected CD45RO+ cells combined with CCR7-negative CD45RA+ effector memory (TemRA) cells. Blood was collected by leukapheresis, and PBMCs were isolated by Ficoll-Histopaque density gradient centrifugation and then cryopreserved in liquid nitrogen vapor phase. Analytical flow cytometry was used to check the purity and quantity of every magnetically sorted T cell population. Genomic DNA was isolated from each sorted fraction and quantified by UV absorbance on a Nanodrop 2000c.

TCR CDR3 regions were amplified from genomic DNA by multiplex PCR using the deep immunoSEQ assay. For each cell subset, the extracted genomic DNA was distributed evenly across all wells of several immunoSEQ 96-well plates, and each plate served as one replicate. For sorted subsets, roughly 200 ng genomic DNA, equal to about 30,000 T cell genomes, was loaded into each replicate PCR. Purified libraries were quantified with a Qubit 3.0 fluorometer, sized on a Bioanalyzer 2100, and re-quantified with the KAPA Library Quantification kit. Each immunoSEQ 96-well plate was sequenced on its own single-read 150-cycle Illumina NextSeq 550 flow cell. In the source study's methods: Because the immunoSEQ output included only junctional sequences and no quality scores, the filtering could not be the same as the filtering used for full-length reads. Sequences were annotated with PyIR, a Python wrapper for IgBLAST v1.9, and V/J genes and CDR3 were assigned using IMGT germline references. Reads were filtered out if the reads had weak V/J assignments (E-value above 1e-6), no CDR3, stop codons, out-of-frame junctions, or ambiguous translated residues. V3J clonotypes were defined as sequences sharing an identical inferred V gene, J gene, and CDR3 amino acid sequence. To compute the percentage overlap between repertoires, the number of shared unique clonotypes was divided by the size of the smaller repertoire. Repertoire richness was assessed with RTK rarefaction, the Chao1 estimator, and Recon v2.1 estimates of unobserved clonotypes. For all TCRbeta clonotypes obtained by the gDNA method from several donors, generation probabilities were computed with OLGA. TCRdb took this table from immuneACCESS and kept in-frame rearrangements with V and J called. Such tables lack part of the clones; where checked against another copy, unresolved V genes explain under half of the gap, and the rest is unexplained. V and J calls and clone size come straight from that table; D and trimming were deduced from the DNA. The sample table shows some 690,000 clones, and about 92% are seen once. The ten biggest clones cover 30% to 40% of the sample.

Overall study outcomes, separate from this receptor: Across a handful of donors, approximately 5% of naive CD4, approximately 3.6% of naive CD8, 2% to 2.5% of memory CD4, and over 0.35% of memory CD8 clonotypes were shared. Sampling was restricted to blood, and TCR repertoires in tissues likely differ from the TCR repertoires found in blood. Rarefaction of sorted-subset datasets indicated incomplete sequencing despite the large sequencing depth. Based on pairwise subsampling, the degree of clonotype sharing among donors was expected to be affected by sequencing depth. Higher generation probabilities were observed for clonotypes shared by all four sorted-subset donors than for non-shared clonotypes. Naive subsets generally had larger estimated clonotype richness than memory subsets did. The small number of donors limited the genetic and exposure-history diversity represented.

The TCR originated in a man aged 18 to 30 in good health. Some clones in this sample may be carry-over from other donors' samples. The chain is made from TRBV7-8 and TRBJ1-5; 8 bases in the junction line up with TRBD1. Sequencing was carried out using memory CD8+ T cells from PBMCs. The cell subset or site label of this sample denotes: CD45RO+ cells pooled with CCR7-negative TemRA cells. The CDR3 protein: CASSLGTGGNQPQHF. The DNA sequence is TGTGCCAGCAGCTTAGGAACAGGGGGTAATCAGCCCCAGCATTTT.